These 30 T cell receptor beta chains came from one sample sequenced in a study of post-analysis software for immune sequencing data. General study findings and limits: Patients showed TRBV5-6, TRBV5-1 and TRBV20-1 among four to six TRBV segments more frequent than in controls.

No antigen has been identified for these receptors. Built from TCR beta cDNA, the libraries had unique molecular identifiers in them. TCRdb analysed the PCR reads with MiXCR anew, one entry per CDR3 protein. The sample records more than 350,000 distinct CDR3 sequences, about 40% being singletons. Sequencing input: blood. The receptors stem from a girl aged 2 to 10 with multiple sclerosis.

J is TRBJ2-6 and V is TRBV5-1; tentatively, D is TRBD1 or TRBD2 (5 bases each). The CDR3 totals 19 residues. The V and J ends lost 5 bases and 0 bases respectively, with 21 bases between them. The V gene's germline CDR1 is SGHRS and CDR2 YFSETQ. CDR3: CASRRVRDENFSGANVLTF. The CDR3 DNA reads as TGCGCCAGCAGAAGAGTACGGGACGAGAACTTCTCTGGGGCCAACGTCCTGACTTTC.

The chain recombines TRBV24-1 with TRBJ1-5; D call uncertain. CDR3 length: 14 amino acids. V gave up 3 bases and J gave up 0 bases, with 5 bases separating them. From germline, CDR1 is KGHDR and CDR2 SFDVKD. CDR3 region: CATSDMISNQPQHF. The CDR3 DNA reads TGTGCCACCAGTGATATGATTAGCAATCAGCCCCAGCATTTT.

The rearrangement uses TRBV5-1 and TRBJ1-1; the D gene is possibly TRBD1 (6 bases). Between the trimmed V and J ends, which lost 3 bases and 8 bases, there was a span of 14 bases. The V gene's germline CDR1 is SGHRS and CDR2 YFSETQ. The CDR3 is 13 residues long. The chain's CDR3 is CASSSTTGTEAFF. In DNA form, the CDR3 reads TGCGCCAGCAGCTCGACGACCGGGACAGAAGCTTTCTTT.

The table lists this clonotype with a few counts. This chain uses TRBV15 with TRBJ1-2; D is unresolved. Deletions cut 0 bases from V and 0 bases from J, with 8 bases between. Germline lookup yields CDR1 LNHNV and CDR2 YYDKDF (reference sequence). CDR3 length equals 15 residues. The DNA of the CDR3 is TGTGCCACCAGCAGAGATCGGAAGGCTAACTATGGCTACACCTTC. Translated: CATSRDRKANYGYTF.

For this clonotype: Relative to the germline gene, one junction end is altered; a read error may explain this. V usage is TRBV5-1 and J usage is TRBJ2-1, with 8 bases that match TRBD1. The CDR3 extends over 16 amino acids. Germline V gene lookup returns CDR1 SGHRS and CDR2 YFSETQ. The CDR3 sequence: CASSFDDRGPYNGQFF. The CDR3 DNA reads as TGCGCCAGCAGCTTTGACGACAGGGGACCCTACAATGGGCAGTTCTTC.

The V call is TRBV29-1, the J call TRBJ1-6; 8 nucleotides align to TRBD1. CDR3 length equals 17 residues. Losses at the gene ends were 6 bases for V and 7 bases for J; bases not matched to a gene: 17. CDR1 is SQVTM, CDR2 ANQGSEA, per germline. The CDR3 loop is CSVPGQGIPSCNSPLHF. CDR3 nucleotides: TGCAGCGTCCCCGGACAGGGAATCCCCTCTTGCAATTCACCCCTCCACTTT. Using reference TRBV29-1 and TRBJ1-6 for the parts outside the CDR3, the full variable domain is SAVISQKPSRDICQRGTSLTIQCQVDSQVTMMFWYRQQPGQSLTLIATANQGSEATYESGFVIDKFPISRPNLTFSTLTVSNMSPEDSSIYLCSVPGQGIPSCNSPLHFGNGTRLTVT.

V and J are TRBV7-2 and TRBJ1-1; 8 bases are shared with TRBD1. Germline CDR1 is SGHTA and CDR2 is FQGNSA. The V segment lost 5 bases and the J segment 4 bases; nucleotides outside the gene matches: 9. The CDR3 is made up of 15 amino acids. For the CDR3, the DNA is TGTGCCAGCAGCGCTCGGACAGGGAGTGCCACTGAAGCTTTCTTT. This codes for CASSARTGSATEAFF. Variable domain in full (rest from reference TRBV7-2 and TRBJ1-1): GAGVSQSPSNKVTEKGKDVELRCDPISGHTALYWYRQSLGQGLEFLIYFQGNSAPDKSGLPSDRFSAERTGGSVSTLTIQRTQQEDSAVYLCASSARTGSATEAFFGQGTRLTVV.

The genes are TRBV5-6 and TRBJ2-1; 15 bases are a match to TRBD2. V lost 2 bases, J lost 8 bases, and 2 bases stayed unmatched. CDR3 size: 15 residues. CDR1 SGHDT and CDR2 YYEEEE come from the germline V gene. The CDR3 sequence: CASSFRTSGGDEQFF. The CDR3 DNA sequence: TGTGCCAGCAGCTTCCGGACTAGCGGGGGGGATGAGCAGTTCTTC.

The V call is TRBV2, the J call TRBJ2-3; no reliable D call. The V and J ends lost 5 bases and 3 bases respectively, with 9 bases between them. This CDR3 has 13 residues. The germline CDR1 and CDR2 sequences are SNHLY and FYNNEI. CDR3 sequence reads: CASSYSVTDTQYF. The CDR3 bases are TGTGCCAGCAGTTACAGCGTAACAGATACGCAGTATTTT.

In this sample, this clonotype turned up once. The CDR3 nucleotides are TGCGCCAGCAGCCAAGATGGGGTCGGGTTCTACGAGCAGTACTTC. Its translation: CASSQDGVGFYEQYF. The chain carries TRBV4-1 and TRBJ2-7; D is uncertain. V lost 0 bases to trimming and J lost 3 bases, with 12 bases between them. The CDR3 consists of 15 residues. CDR1 is MGHRA, CDR2 YSYEKL, per germline.

This clonotype was recorded a few times. CDR3 sequence (DNA): TGTGCCAGCAGCTTAGGGGCGGGAGACCACGAGCAGTACTTC. This translates into CASSLGAGDHEQYF. V is TRBV7-6 and J is TRBJ2-7, with 7 bases fitting TRBD2. In germline, CDR1 is SGHVS, CDR2 FNYEAQ. The ends lost 1 base at V and 5 bases at J; junction bases unmatched: 5. The CDR3 runs to 14 residues.

This chain connects TRBV7-8 to TRBJ2-3; a possible D gene is TRBD2 (6 bases). Trimming stripped 1 base from V and 2 bases from J, with 28 bases between. The germline V gene has CDR1 SGHVS and CDR2 FQNEAQ. The CDR3 loop spans 21 amino acids. CDR3 region: CASSLGSPGGGAPINTDTQYF. The CDR3 bases are TGTGCCAGCAGCTTAGGATCCCCCGGGGGTGGGGCACCAATAAACACAGATACGCAGTATTTT.

There are a few counts of this clonotype. The genes are TRBV2 and TRBJ2-3, with unresolved D. This CDR3 region has 14 residues. Deletions cut 6 bases from V and 1 base from J, with 11 bases between. The germline V gene encodes CDR1 SNHLY and CDR2 FYNNEI. The DNA of the CDR3 is TGTGCCAGCAGAATAGGTAGAGGCACAGATACGCAGTATTTT. As protein: CASRIGRGTDTQYF.

The gene calls are TRBV7-6 and TRBJ1-6, with 7 positions matching TRBD1. This CDR3 is 14 amino acids long. Trimming at V came to 4 bases and at J to 8 bases, leaving 5 bases not matched to a gene. The germline gives CDR1 SGHVS, CDR2 FNYEAQ. The CDR3 reads CASSSTGSDSPLHF. In DNA form, the CDR3 reads TGTGCCAGCAGCTCGACAGGGTCCGATTCACCCCTCCACTTT.

The gene calls are TRBV18 and TRBJ1-2; D is unclear. V was cut by 3 bases and J by 4 bases, with 15 bases left in between. Germline CDR1 is KGHSH and CDR2 is LQKENI. This CDR3 comprises 15 residues. The CDR3 protein is CASSPTVSSLYGYTF. CDR3 sequence (DNA): TGTGCCAGCTCACCTACAGTGAGCAGCCTCTATGGCTACACCTTC.

There are many counts of this clonotype. The chain couples TRBV9 to TRBJ2-5; D may be TRBD2 (7 bases). The CDR3 has 16 residues. Trimming removed 0 bases from V and 2 bases from J, with 14 bases in between. Germline V CDR1 and CDR2: SGDLS, YYNGEE. The CDR3 coding sequence is TGTGCCAGCAGCGTAGGGGGGGGGCTTCAACAAGAGACCCAGTACTTC. Translation: CASSVGGGLQQETQYF.

The V gene is TRBV20-1, the J gene TRBJ1-1, with 7 bases that match TRBD1. CDR1 is DFQATT and CDR2 is SNEGSKA in the germline V gene (reference sequence). V was clipped by 6 bases and J by 7 bases; unmatched bases: 17. The CDR3 is made up of 15 amino acids. DNA of the CDR3: TGCAGTGCAAGGAGGGGGCGCCGCACATTAGATGAAGCTTTCTTT. Encoded protein: CSARRGRRTLDEAFF.

The chain recombines TRBV7-2 with TRBJ1-6; no clear D. Trimming took off 4 bases at V and 8 bases at J, with 15 bases between the two ends. This CDR3 is built from 15 residues. Germline lookup yields CDR1 SGHTA and CDR2 FQGNSA. CDR3 DNA sequence: TGTGCCAGCAGCTGGGCCGGGGAGGGATATTCACCCCTCCACTTT. Translated: CASSWAGEGYSPLHF.

This clonotype was observed a few times. The chain uses TRBV12-3 or TRBV12-4 and TRBJ2-7; D not certain. The CDR3 has 12 amino acids. The V and J ends lost 6 bases and 5 bases respectively, with 11 bases between them. The CDR3 loop is CASRTMPNEQYF. CDR3 coding DNA: TGTGCCAGCAGAACAATGCCTAACGAGCAGTACTTC.

The chain combines TRBV4-2 with TRBJ2-3; D is possibly TRBD2 (6 bases). The germline V and J ends were trimmed by 0 bases and 4 bases, with 14 bases remaining between them. Germline lookup yields CDR1 LGHNA and CDR2 YNFKEQ. This CDR3 has 16 residues. This CDR3 reads CASSQDRSGYPDTQYF. The CDR3 bases are TGTGCCAGCAGCCAAGATCGAAGCGGGTACCCAGATACGCAGTATTTT.

The V call is TRBV20-1, the J call TRBJ2-5, with a tentative D call TRBD1 (6 bases). The CDR3 consists of 12 residues. The germline V gene encodes CDR1 DFQATT and CDR2 SNEGSKA (reference sequence). V was cut by 3 bases and J by 7 bases, with 12 bases left in between. The CDR3 protein is CSARKLGGTQYF. The CDR3 bases are TGCAGTGCTAGGAAGCTAGGGGGGACCCAGTACTTC.

The chain employs TRBV7-2 and TRBJ2-1, with D maybe TRBD2 (7 bases). Between the trimmed V and J ends, which lost 0 bases and 6 bases, there was a span of 9 bases. CDR3 length equals 14 residues. Germline V CDR1 and CDR2: SGHTA, FQGNSA. The CDR3 region is CASSLAAGANEQFF. Here the CDR3 DNA reads TGTGCCAGCAGCTTAGCCGCGGGGGCCAATGAGCAGTTCTTC.

The chain uses TRBV7-2 and TRBJ1-2; 8 bases align to TRBD1. The CDR3 has 16 residues. V lost 5 bases and J lost 1; bases outside the gene matches: 9. Germline assignment: CDR1 SGHTA and CDR2 FQGNSA. The DNA for the CDR3 is TGTGCCAGCAGCGGAGGACAGGGTATCTTTAACTATGGCTACACCTTC. This gives the protein CASSGGQGIFNYGYTF.

The rearrangement joins TRBV7-8 to TRBJ1-2; the D gene is possibly TRBD1 (5 bases). CDR3 length: 14 amino acids. Trimming took 4 bases from V and 5 from J, leaving 14 bases between them. CDR1 is SGHVS, CDR2 FQNEAQ, per germline. CDR3 bases: TGTGCCAGCAGCTCGCCGGACAAACAATATGGCTACACCTTC. Its translation: CASSSPDKQYGYTF.

The V call is TRBV30, the J call TRBJ2-7, with unresolved D. Germline V gene sequence: CDR1 GTSNPN, CDR2 SVGIG (reference sequence). V was cut by 4 bases and J by 0 bases, with 10 bases left in between. The CDR3 runs 13 residues. DNA for the CDR3: TGTGCCTGGAAAGAGTTAGGCTCCTACGAGCAGTACTTC. Encoded protein: CAWKELGSYEQYF.

V usage is TRBV29-1 and J usage is TRBJ1-1; no clear D gene. The V gene's germline CDR1 is SQVTM and CDR2 ANQGSEA. The CDR3 is 12 residues long. Trimming removed 7 bases from V and 0 bases from J, with 9 bases in between. For the CDR3, the DNA is TGCAGCGCGATACACGTGAACACTGAAGCTTTCTTT. Encoded protein: CSAIHVNTEAFF.

As for this clonotype: No conserved phenylalanine or tryptophan ends this CDR3, so it is likely a read error. The rearrangement uses TRBV6-5 and TRBJ1-2; TRBD1 might be the D (5 bases). Trimming shortened V by 2 bases and J by 0 bases, and 19 bases separated the two germline ends. Germline assignment: CDR1 MNHEY and CDR2 SVGAGI. The CDR3 runs 18 residues. The CDR3 loop is CASSYGETGTEANYGYTI. CDR3 bases: TGTGCCAGCAGTTACGGGGAGACCGGGACGGAAGCTAACTATGGCTACACCATC.

The chain is built from TRBV20-1 and TRBJ2-5; 11 nucleotides match TRBD2. Germline V gives CDR1 DFQATT, CDR2 SNEGSKA (reference sequence). The CDR3 totals 17 residues. V dropped 0 bases and J dropped 1; count of bases not matched to a gene: 7. As DNA, the CDR3 is TGCAGTGCTAGAGATAAACTAGCGGGGGCCCTCCAAGAGACCCAGTACTTC. Amino acids: CSARDKLAGALQETQYF.

This clonotype was counted between two and nine times. Given a much more abundant clone one base away, this may be a read error. The gene calls are TRBV20-1 and TRBJ2-1; D not certain. There are 12 residues in the CDR3. Trimming took off 2 bases at V and 10 bases at J, with 12 bases between the two ends. Germline V lookup: CDR1 DFQATT, CDR2 SNEGSKA (reference sequence). The CDR3 sequence is CSARPISYEQFF. Here the CDR3 DNA reads TGCAGTGCTAGACCTATCTCCTACGAGCAGTTCTTC.

The chain joins TRBV6-5 to TRBJ2-5; D might be TRBD1 (7 bases). This CDR3 is 14 amino acids long. Germline lookup yields CDR1 MNHEY and CDR2 SVGAGI. The V and J ends lost 5 bases and 11 bases respectively, with 21 bases between them. The CDR3 loop reads CASSPPDREREQYF. The CDR3 DNA reads as TGTGCCAGCAGTCCACCTGACAGGGAACGGGAGCAGTACTTC.